A single sample gave rise to the 24 T cell receptor beta chains below, sequenced in a study of blood T cell repertoires in COVID-19. Clones were read by immunoSEQ multiplex PCR, and TCRdb kept only the in-frame ones, dropping some. The sample yields 250,000 or so clones, approximately 90% seen once. Sequenced input: PBMCs or T cells enriched from blood (not recorded which). These receptors all come from a woman in her thirties with acute COVID-19.

The genes are TRBV3-1 (or the pseudogene TRBV3-2) and TRBJ2-1; a possible D gene is TRBD2 (5 bases). The CDR3 is 15 residues long. V dropped 0 bases and J dropped 4 bases, with 10 bases sitting between them. CDR1 and CDR2 (germline): LGHDT, YNNKEL (reference sequence). The CDR3 loop reads CASSQDTGFYNEQFF. DNA of the CDR3: TGTGCCAGCAGCCAAGATACGGGGTTTTACAATGAGCAGTTCTTC.

V usage is TRBV6-4 and J usage is TRBJ2-7; TRBD1 agrees at 9 bases. Germline CDR1 and CDR2: MRHNA and SNTAGT. The CDR3 spans 16 residues. J was trimmed by 2 bases and V by 6 bases; bases with no gene match: 11. CDR3: CASSRDRESPAYEQYF. CDR3 coding DNA: TGTGCCAGCAGCCGGGACAGGGAAAGCCCAGCCTACGAGCAGTACTTC.

This chain links TRBV7-9 with TRBJ2-1, with D possibly TRBD2 on 6 matching bases. Germline CDR1 and CDR2: SEHNR and FQNEAQ (reference sequence). V was shortened by 5 bases and J by 4 bases, with 18 bases between the two germline ends. The length of the CDR3 is 16 residues. CDR3 sequence: CASSPERVAGYNEQFF. As DNA, the CDR3 is TGTGCCAGCAGCCCCGAGCGGGTGGCGGGGTACAATGAGCAGTTCTTC.

This sequence joins TRBV18 and TRBJ2-2, with TRBD2 matching over 13 bases. CDR3 length: 17 amino acids. Trimming took 0 bases from V and 5 from J; bases not matched to a gene: 3. Germline CDR1 and CDR2: KGHSH and LQKENI. This CDR3 is CASSPPGLAGWTGELFF. The CDR3 DNA follows: TGTGCCAGCTCACCACCGGGACTAGCGGGGTGGACCGGGGAGCTGTTTTTT.

This chain links TRBV5-1 with TRBJ2-7; a possible D gene is TRBD1 (6 bases). Trimming removed 3 bases at V and 2 bases at J, with 12 bases between. CDR1 SGHRS and CDR2 YFSETQ come from the germline V gene. The CDR3 runs to 14 residues. CDR3 nucleotides: TGCGCCAGCAGCTCCTCCAGGGGCGCCTACGAGCAGTACTTC. Residues: CASSSSRGAYEQYF.

This chain joins TRBV3-1 (or the pseudogene TRBV3-2) and TRBJ1-3, with D possibly TRBD1 on 5 matching bases. Germline V gene sequence: CDR1 LGHDT, CDR2 YNNKEL (reference sequence). The CDR3 has 17 residues. V was shortened by 2 bases and J by 0 bases, with 14 bases between the two germline ends. CDR3 nucleotides: TGTGCCAGCAGCCAACGCGGGACGGACGTCTCTGGAAACACCATATATTTT. It encodes CASSQRGTDVSGNTIYF.

The rearrangement joins TRBV18 to TRBJ2-7, with D maybe TRBD2 (6 bases). V shed 2 bases and J shed 7 bases, with 18 bases lying between them. The V gene's germline CDR1 is KGHSH and CDR2 LQKENI. The CDR3 consists of 15 residues. CDR3 nucleotides: TGTGCCAGCTCACCAGGACTGGGAGGATATGGTGAGCAGTACTTC. Translating it yields CASSPGLGGYGEQYF.

This clone was seen a few times. The V and J genes are TRBV9 and TRBJ1-1; D not certain. The CDR3 extends over 13 amino acids. Germline loops: CDR1 SGDLS, CDR2 YYNGEE. Trimming pared 4 bases from V and 6 bases from J, leaving 13 bases between. The CDR3 sequence: CASSRGGLSEAFF. The CDR3 DNA sequence: TGTGCCAGCAGCCGAGGTGGTCTCTCTGAAGCTTTCTTT.

The gene calls are TRBV5-6 and TRBJ1-2, with 7 bases lining up with TRBD1. The CDR3 spans 14 residues. Looked up from germline, CDR1 is SGHDT and CDR2 is YYEEEE. The J segment lost 7 bases and the V segment lost 0 bases, leaving 6 bases of the junction unmatched. The CDR3 region is CASSLGQGASGYTF. The CDR3 nucleotides are TGTGCCAGCAGCTTGGGACAGGGTGCAAGTGGCTACACCTTC.

The chain couples TRBV11-2 to TRBJ1-6, with unresolved D. The ends were cut back, 6 bases at V and 7 bases at J, with 16 bases in the middle. Looked up from germline, CDR1 is SGHAT and CDR2 is FQNNGV. CDR3 length: 15 amino acids. In DNA, the CDR3 is TGTGCCAGCAGGCTAGAATTTTCAGAGAATTCACCCCTCCACTTT. Translated: CASRLEFSENSPLHF.

The chain carries TRBV4-1 and TRBJ2-5, with a weak D call TRBD1 (7 bases). The ends were cut back, 2 bases at V and 5 bases at J, with 15 bases in the middle. CDR3 length: 15 amino acids. CDR1 MGHRA and CDR2 YSYEKL come from the germline V gene. CDR3 residues: CASSQSPGGWETQYF. The CDR3 coding sequence is TGCGCCAGCAGCCAAAGTCCAGGGGGGTGGGAGACCCAGTACTTC.

The chain uses TRBV5-8 and TRBJ1-5; TRBD1 agrees at 11 bases. The CDR3 has 15 residues. CDR1 SGHTS and CDR2 YDEGEE come from the germline V gene. V shed 3 bases, J shed 5 bases, and the junction held 4 bases outside the gene matches. CDR3 residues: CASSSGQGAYQPQHF. The CDR3 bases are TGTGCCAGCAGCTCTGGACAGGGGGCCTATCAGCCCCAGCATTTT.

This CDR3 is CASSYTAREKLFF. CDR3 in DNA: TGTGCCAGCAGTTACACCGCGCGGGAAAAACTGTTTTTT. V is TRBV6-5 and J is TRBJ1-4, with unresolved D. Germline lookup yields CDR1 MNHEY and CDR2 SVGAGI. V lost 2 bases, J lost 8 bases, and 9 bases lay in between. This CDR3 has 13 amino acids.

DNA for the CDR3: TGTGCCAGCAGCACCCCATCCCACGGCGAGCAGTACTTC. Residues: CASSTPSHGEQYF. This chain joins TRBV14 and TRBJ2-7; D remains ambiguous. V was cut by 5 bases and J by 6 bases, with 14 bases left in between. This CDR3 spans 13 amino acids. Germline loops: CDR1 SGHDN, CDR2 FVKESK.

As DNA, the CDR3 is TGTGCCAGCAGGCGAGCAACTAATGAAAAACTGTTTTTT. Protein product: CASRRATNEKLFF. V usage is TRBV3-1 (or the pseudogene TRBV3-2) and J usage is TRBJ1-4; D remains unclear. Trimming took off 6 bases at V and 0 bases at J, with 5 bases between the two ends. Germline loops: CDR1 LGHDT, CDR2 YNNKEL (reference sequence). CDR3 size: 13 residues.

The genes are TRBV6-5 and TRBJ2-5; 7 bases align to TRBD1. CDR1 is MNHEY, CDR2 SVGAGI, per germline. Losses at the gene ends were 7 bases for V and 5 bases for J; bases not matched to a gene: 7. The CDR3 is made up of 13 amino acids. DNA for the CDR3: TGTGCCAGCACCGACAGGGAGAGGGAGACCCAGTACTTC. Translated: CASTDRERETQYF.

This clone was observed once. V usage is TRBV7-9 and J usage is TRBJ1-4; 7 bases line up with TRBD1. From germline, CDR1 is SEHNR and CDR2 FQNEAQ (reference sequence). V shed 0 bases and J 14 bases; nucleotides not matched to a gene: 6. The CDR3 covers 13 residues. CDR3 region: CASSLAQGVRLFF. The CDR3 DNA follows: TGTGCCAGCAGCTTAGCCCAGGGGGTGAGGCTGTTTTTT.

The chain links TRBV19 to TRBJ1-6; unclear D gene. CDR3 length: 14 amino acids. Germline assignment: CDR1 LNHDA and CDR2 SQIVND (reference sequence). V was cut by 3 bases and J by 5 bases, with 8 bases left in between. CDR3 coding DNA: TGTGCCAGTAGTATGAGGAATAATAATTCACCCCTCCACTTT. It yields the protein CASSMRNNNSPLHF.

The V call is TRBV7-8, the J call TRBJ1-3; D not resolved. The CDR3 has 14 residues. Germline CDR1 SGHVS, CDR2 FQNEAQ. The ends were cut back, 6 bases at V and 0 bases at J, with 9 bases in the middle. As DNA, the CDR3 is TGTGCCAGCAGTCCTTCCCTCTCTGGAAACACCATATATTTT. Amino acids: CASSPSLSGNTIYF.

The rearrangement uses TRBV4-2 and TRBJ2-1, with 13 bases fitting TRBD2. V trimming: 1 base; J trimming: 0 bases; junction bases outside the gene matches: 6. The length of the CDR3 is 19 residues. CDR1 is LGHNA, CDR2 YNFKEQ, per germline. The CDR3 sequence is CASSQGTSGGAYSYNEQFF. Here the CDR3 DNA reads TGTGCCAGCAGCCAAGGTACTAGCGGGGGGGCCTACTCCTACAATGAGCAGTTCTTC.

The V call is TRBV29-1, the J call TRBJ1-2; the match to TRBD1 covers 9 bases. The CDR3 totals 12 residues. The trim removed 8 bases at V and 4 bases at J, leaving 5 bases unmatched. Germline V gives CDR1 SQVTM, CDR2 ANQGSEA. Here the CDR3 DNA reads TGCAGCACCAAACAGGGGGCCTATGGCTACACCTTC. Translating it yields CSTKQGAYGYTF.

The V gene is TRBV19, the J gene TRBJ1-4; 7 bases line up with TRBD1. This CDR3 region has 13 residues. Germline V gene lookup returns CDR1 LNHDA and CDR2 SQIVND (reference sequence). Losses at the gene ends were 7 bases for V and 14 bases for J; bases not matched to a gene: 13. CDR3 DNA sequence: TGTGCCAGTACCATAGGTACCCCGGGACAGCTGTTTTTT. It codes for CASTIGTPGQLFF.

This clone was picked up a small number of times. This chain links TRBV23-1 with TRBJ2-6; D possibly corresponds to TRBD1 (6 bases). TRBV23-1 qualifies as an ORF whose function is uncertain. This CDR3 contains 16 residues. Between the trimmed V and J ends, which lost 2 bases and 0 bases, there was a span of 8 bases. Here the CDR3 DNA reads TGCGCCAGCAGTCAAGACAGGAGCTCTGGGGCCAACGTCCTGACTTTC. Encoded protein: CASSQDRSSGANVLTF.

The genes are TRBV12-3 or TRBV12-4 and TRBJ1-2; the D is unclear. Trimming removed 2 bases at V and 3 bases at J, with 7 bases between. The CDR3 spans 13 residues. CDR3 DNA: TGTGCCAGCAGTTTATACCAGGACTATGGCTACACCTTC. Translation: CASSLYQDYGYTF.